This T cell receptor (beta chain) was retrieved from a study of shared clonotypes between healthy human individuals. Background on the study: Three plates were used per donor for CD4 naive, three for CD4 memory, two for CD8 naive and one for CD8 memory.

Assay used: immunoSEQ multiplex PCR; TCRdb lists only in-frame clones, some missing. The data show approximately 100,000 clones, around 68% seen once. Findings of the study overall: What limited the represented genetic and exposure-history diversity was the small number of donors. Lower generation probabilities were found for non-shared clonotypes than for those shared by all four donors.

CD8 memory pooled CD45RO+ cells and CCR7-negative CD45RA+ TemRA cells. This clone appeared once. Its antigen is not known. The germline V gene has CDR1 SGHRS and CDR2 YFSETQ. There are 17 residues in the CDR3. V lost 6 bases, J lost 2 bases, and 14 bases stayed unmatched. The V and J genes are TRBV5-1 and TRBJ2-7; 10 bases fit TRBD1. The TCR was taken from a woman between 25 and 40 years old in good health. Sequenced: memory CD8+ T cells sorted from blood. Subset in this sample: CD45RO+ cells pooled with CCR7-negative TemRA cells. The CDR3 here is CASIGTGEKRRPYEQYF. Here the CDR3 DNA reads TGCGCCAGCATAGGGACAGGGGAGAAACGCCGGCCCTACGAGCAGTACTTC.